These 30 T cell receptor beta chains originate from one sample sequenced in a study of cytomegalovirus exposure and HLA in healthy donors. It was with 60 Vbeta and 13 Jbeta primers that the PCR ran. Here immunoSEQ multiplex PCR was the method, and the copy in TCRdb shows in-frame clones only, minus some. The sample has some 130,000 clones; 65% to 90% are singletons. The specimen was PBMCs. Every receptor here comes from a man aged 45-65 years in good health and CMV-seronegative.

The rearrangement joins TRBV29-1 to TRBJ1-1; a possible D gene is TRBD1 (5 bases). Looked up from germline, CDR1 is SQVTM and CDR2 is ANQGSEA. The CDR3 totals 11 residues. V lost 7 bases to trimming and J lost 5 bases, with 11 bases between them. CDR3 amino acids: CSGQLRTEAFF. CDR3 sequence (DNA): TGCAGCGGACAGTTGCGAACTGAAGCTTTCTTT.

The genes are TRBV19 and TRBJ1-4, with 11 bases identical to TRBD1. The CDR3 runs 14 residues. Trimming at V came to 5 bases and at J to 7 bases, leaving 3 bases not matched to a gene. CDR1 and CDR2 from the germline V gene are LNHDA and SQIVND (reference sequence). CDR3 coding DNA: TGTGCCAGTAGTCCAGGACAGGGGGCTGAAAAACTGTTTTTT. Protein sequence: CASSPGQGAEKLFF.

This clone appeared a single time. The CDR3 DNA follows: TGTGCCAGCAGCCAACAGGTGGCAGCTTACTATGGCTACACCTTC. It is translated as CASSQQVAAYYGYTF. The rearrangement uses TRBV11-2 and TRBJ1-2; a possible D gene is TRBD1 (5 bases). This CDR3 has 15 residues. The V and J ends lost 5 bases and 3 bases respectively, with 16 bases between them. The germline V gene has CDR1 SGHAT and CDR2 FQNNGV.

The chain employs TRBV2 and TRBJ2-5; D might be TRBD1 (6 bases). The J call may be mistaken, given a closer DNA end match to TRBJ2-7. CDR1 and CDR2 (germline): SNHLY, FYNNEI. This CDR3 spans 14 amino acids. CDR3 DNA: TGTGCCAGCACCGACAGGAGCTCTACCTACGAGCAGTACTTC. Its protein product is CASTDRSSTYEQYF.

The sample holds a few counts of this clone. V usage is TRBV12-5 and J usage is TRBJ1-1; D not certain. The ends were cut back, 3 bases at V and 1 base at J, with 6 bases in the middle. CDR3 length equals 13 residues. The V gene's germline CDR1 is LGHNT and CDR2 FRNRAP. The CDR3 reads CASGFGGNTEAFF. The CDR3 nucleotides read TGTGCTAGTGGTTTCGGCGGGAACACTGAAGCTTTCTTT.

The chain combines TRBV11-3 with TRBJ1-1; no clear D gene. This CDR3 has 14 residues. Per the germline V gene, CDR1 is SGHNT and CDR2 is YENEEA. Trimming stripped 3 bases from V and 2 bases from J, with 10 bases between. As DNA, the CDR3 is TGTGCCAGCAGCTTTGCCGGCGGAAACACTGAAGCTTTCTTT. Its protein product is CASSFAGGNTEAFF.

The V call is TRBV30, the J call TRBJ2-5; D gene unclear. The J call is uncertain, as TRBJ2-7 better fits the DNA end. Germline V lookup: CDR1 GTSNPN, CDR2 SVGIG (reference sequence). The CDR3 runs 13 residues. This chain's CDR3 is CAWSGTNVGEQYF. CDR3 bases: TGTGCCTGGAGTGGCACCAACGTGGGCGAGCAGTACTTC.

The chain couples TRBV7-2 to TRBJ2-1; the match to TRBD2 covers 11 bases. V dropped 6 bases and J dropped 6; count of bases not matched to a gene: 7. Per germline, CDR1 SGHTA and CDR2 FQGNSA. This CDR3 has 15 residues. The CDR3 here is CASRLSGGARNEQFF. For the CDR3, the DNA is TGTGCCAGCAGACTTAGCGGGGGGGCCCGCAATGAGCAGTTCTTC.

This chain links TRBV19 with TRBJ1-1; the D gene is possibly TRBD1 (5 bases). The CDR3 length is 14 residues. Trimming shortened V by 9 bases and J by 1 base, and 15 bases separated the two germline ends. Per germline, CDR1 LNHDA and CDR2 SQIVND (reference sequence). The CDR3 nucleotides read TGTGCCAGCTCCTCCGGGGGGGGGAACACTGAAGCTTTCTTT. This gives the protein CASSSGGGNTEAFF.

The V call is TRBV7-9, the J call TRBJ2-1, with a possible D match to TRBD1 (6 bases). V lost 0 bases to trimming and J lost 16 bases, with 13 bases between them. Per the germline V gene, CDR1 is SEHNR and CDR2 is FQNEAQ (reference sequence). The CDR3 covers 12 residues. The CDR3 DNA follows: TGTGCCAGCAGCTTAGCGTCAGGGGAAGGCTTCTTC. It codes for CASSLASGEGFF.

The DNA of the CDR3 is TGTGCCAGTAGTATAGATTATGCTTCATTCCGGGACAGGGGCCGTGGCTACACCTTC. As protein: CASSIDYASFRDRGRGYTF. The chain combines TRBV19 with TRBJ1-2; 10 nucleotides align to TRBD1. Unmatched junction bases numbered 17, after V lost 0 bases and J lost 7 bases. The CDR3 is made up of 19 amino acids. Germline lookup yields CDR1 LNHDA and CDR2 SQIVND (reference sequence).

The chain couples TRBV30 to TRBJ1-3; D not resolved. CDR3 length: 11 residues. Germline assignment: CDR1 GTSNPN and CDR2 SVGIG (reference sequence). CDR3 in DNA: TGTGGCCGCGCTGCTGGAAACACCATATATTTT. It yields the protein CGRAAGNTIYF.

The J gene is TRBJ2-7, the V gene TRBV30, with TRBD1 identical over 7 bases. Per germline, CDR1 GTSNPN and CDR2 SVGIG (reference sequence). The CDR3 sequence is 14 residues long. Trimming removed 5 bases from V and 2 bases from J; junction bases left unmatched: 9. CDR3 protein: CAWGAGTATYEQYF. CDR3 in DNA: TGTGCCTGGGGCGCCGGGACAGCAACCTACGAGCAGTACTTC.

The CDR3 is CASRPGLLNEQFF. CDR3 nucleotide sequence: TGCGCCAGCAGACCGGGACTCCTCAATGAGCAGTTCTTC. The chain combines TRBV5-1 with TRBJ2-1; D might be TRBD2 (6 bases). Germline V gene data show CDR1 as SGHRS and CDR2 as YFSETQ. Trimming took off 5 bases at V and 6 bases at J, with 12 bases between the two ends. This CDR3 has 13 residues.

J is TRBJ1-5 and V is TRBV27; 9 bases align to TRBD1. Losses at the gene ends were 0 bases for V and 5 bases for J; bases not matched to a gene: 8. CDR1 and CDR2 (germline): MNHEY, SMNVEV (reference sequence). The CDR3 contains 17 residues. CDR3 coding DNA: TGTGCCAGCAGTTTATCTGTCCCGGGACAGGGTGATCAGCCCCAGCATTTT. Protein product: CASSLSVPGQGDQPQHF.

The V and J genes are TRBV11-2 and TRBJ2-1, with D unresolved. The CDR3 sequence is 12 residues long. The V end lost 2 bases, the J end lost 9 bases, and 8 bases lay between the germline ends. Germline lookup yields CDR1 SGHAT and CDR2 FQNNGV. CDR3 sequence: CASSLSFVEQFF. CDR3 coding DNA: TGTGCCAGCAGCTTATCCTTCGTTGAGCAGTTCTTC.

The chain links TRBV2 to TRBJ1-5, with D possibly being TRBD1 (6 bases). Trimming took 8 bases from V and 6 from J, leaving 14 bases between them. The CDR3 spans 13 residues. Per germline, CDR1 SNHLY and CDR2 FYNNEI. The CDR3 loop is CASAEQGSQPQHF. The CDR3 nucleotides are TGTGCCAGCGCTGAACAGGGCAGTCAGCCCCAGCATTTT. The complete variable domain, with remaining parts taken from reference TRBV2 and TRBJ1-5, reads EPEVTQTPSHQVTQMGQEVILRCVPISNHLYFYWYRQILGQKVEFLVSFYNNEISEKSEIFDDQFSVERPDGSNFTLKIRSTKLEDSAMYFCASAEQGSQPQHFGDGTRLSIL.

The CDR3: CAWSASRGETQYF. DNA of the CDR3: TGTGCCTGGAGTGCCTCCAGGGGAGAGACCCAGTACTTC. This chain connects TRBV30 to TRBJ2-5; D perhaps matches TRBD1 (6 bases). Germline V gene sequence: CDR1 GTSNPN, CDR2 SVGIG (reference sequence). This CDR3 region has 13 residues. The V gene lost 1 base and the J gene lost 4 bases, with 10 bases spanning the gap. The whole variable domain, remainder taken from reference TRBV30 and TRBJ2-5, is SQTIHQWPATLVQPVGSPLSLECTVEGTSNPNLYWYRQAAGRGLQLLFYSVGIGQISSEVPQNLSASRPQDRQFILSSKKLLLSDSGFYLCAWSASRGETQYFGPGTRLLVL.

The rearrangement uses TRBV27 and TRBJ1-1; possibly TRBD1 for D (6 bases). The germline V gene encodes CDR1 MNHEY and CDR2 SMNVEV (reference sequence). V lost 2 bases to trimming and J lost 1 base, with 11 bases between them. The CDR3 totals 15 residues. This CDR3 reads CASSLKTGGNTEAFF. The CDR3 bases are TGTGCCAGCAGTTTAAAGACAGGAGGGAACACTGAAGCTTTCTTT.

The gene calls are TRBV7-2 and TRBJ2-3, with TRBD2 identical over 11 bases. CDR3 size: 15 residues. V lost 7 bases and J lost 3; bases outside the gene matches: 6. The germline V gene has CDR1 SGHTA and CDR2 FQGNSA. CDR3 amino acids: CASTQPSGGTDTQYF. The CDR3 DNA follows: TGTGCCAGCACGCAACCTAGCGGGGGGACAGATACGCAGTATTTT.

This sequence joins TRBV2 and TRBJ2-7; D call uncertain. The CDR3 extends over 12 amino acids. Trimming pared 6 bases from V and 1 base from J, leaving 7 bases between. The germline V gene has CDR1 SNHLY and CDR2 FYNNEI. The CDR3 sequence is CASRIGSYEQYF. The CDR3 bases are TGTGCCAGCAGGATCGGTTCCTACGAGCAGTACTTC.

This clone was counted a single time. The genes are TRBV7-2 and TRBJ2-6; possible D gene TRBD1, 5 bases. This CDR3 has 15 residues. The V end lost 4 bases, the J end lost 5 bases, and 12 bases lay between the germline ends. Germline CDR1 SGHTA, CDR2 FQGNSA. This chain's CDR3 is CASSSQGRRANVLTF. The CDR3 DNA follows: TGTGCCAGCAGCTCCCAGGGTCGTCGGGCCAACGTCCTGACTTTC.

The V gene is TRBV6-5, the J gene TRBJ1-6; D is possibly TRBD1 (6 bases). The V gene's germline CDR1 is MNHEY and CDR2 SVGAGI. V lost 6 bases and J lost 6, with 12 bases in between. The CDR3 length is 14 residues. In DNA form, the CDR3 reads TGTGCCAGCAGGTTCGGACAGCTTAATTCACCCCTCCACTTT. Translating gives CASRFGQLNSPLHF.

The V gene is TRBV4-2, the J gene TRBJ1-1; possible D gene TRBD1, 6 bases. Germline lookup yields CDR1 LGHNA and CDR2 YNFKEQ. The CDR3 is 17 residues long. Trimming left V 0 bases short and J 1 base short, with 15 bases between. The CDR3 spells CASSQEGTSKTNTEAFF. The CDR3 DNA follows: TGTGCCAGCAGCCAAGAAGGGACATCCAAGACGAACACTGAAGCTTTCTTT.

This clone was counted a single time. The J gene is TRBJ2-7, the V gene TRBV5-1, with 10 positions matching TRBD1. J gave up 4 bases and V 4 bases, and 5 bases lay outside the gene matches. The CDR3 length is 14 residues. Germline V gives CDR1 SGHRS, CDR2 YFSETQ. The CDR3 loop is CASSAGQGTYEQYF. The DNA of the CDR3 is TGCGCCAGCAGCGCGGGACAGGGGACTTACGAGCAGTACTTC.

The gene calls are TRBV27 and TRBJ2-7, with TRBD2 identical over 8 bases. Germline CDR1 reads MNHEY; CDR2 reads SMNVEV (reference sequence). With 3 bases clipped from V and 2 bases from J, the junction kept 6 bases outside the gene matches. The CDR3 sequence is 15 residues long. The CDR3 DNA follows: TGTGCCAGCAGTTTCTTAGTAGCGGGGACCTACGAGCAGTACTTC. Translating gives CASSFLVAGTYEQYF.

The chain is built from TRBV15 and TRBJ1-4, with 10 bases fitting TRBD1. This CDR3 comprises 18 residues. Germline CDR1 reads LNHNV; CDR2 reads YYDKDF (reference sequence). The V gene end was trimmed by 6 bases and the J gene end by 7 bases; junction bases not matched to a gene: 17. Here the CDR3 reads CATSPEDIGTGEGEKLFF. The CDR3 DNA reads TGTGCCACCAGTCCCGAGGATATAGGGACAGGGGAGGGTGAAAAACTGTTTTTT.

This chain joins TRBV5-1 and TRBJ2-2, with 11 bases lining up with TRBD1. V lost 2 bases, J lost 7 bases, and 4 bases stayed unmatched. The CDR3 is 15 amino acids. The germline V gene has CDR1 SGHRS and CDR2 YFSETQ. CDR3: CASSLGTGGDGELFF. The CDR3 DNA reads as TGCGCCAGCAGCTTAGGGACAGGGGGTGACGGGGAGCTGTTTTTT.

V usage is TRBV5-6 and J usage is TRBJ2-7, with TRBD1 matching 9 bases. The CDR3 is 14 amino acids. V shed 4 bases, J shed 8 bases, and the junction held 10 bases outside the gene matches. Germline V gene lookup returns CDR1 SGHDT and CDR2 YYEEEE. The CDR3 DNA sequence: TGTGCCAGCAGCACCGGGACAGGGATAACTAAGCAGTACTTC. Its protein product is CASSTGTGITKQYF.

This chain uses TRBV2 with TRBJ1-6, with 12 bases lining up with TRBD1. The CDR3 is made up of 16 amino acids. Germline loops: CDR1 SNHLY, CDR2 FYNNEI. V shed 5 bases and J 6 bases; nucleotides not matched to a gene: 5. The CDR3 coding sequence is TGTGCCAGCAGTCTCCGGGACAGGGGGCCTAATTCACCCCTCCACTTT. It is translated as CASSLRDRGPNSPLHF.